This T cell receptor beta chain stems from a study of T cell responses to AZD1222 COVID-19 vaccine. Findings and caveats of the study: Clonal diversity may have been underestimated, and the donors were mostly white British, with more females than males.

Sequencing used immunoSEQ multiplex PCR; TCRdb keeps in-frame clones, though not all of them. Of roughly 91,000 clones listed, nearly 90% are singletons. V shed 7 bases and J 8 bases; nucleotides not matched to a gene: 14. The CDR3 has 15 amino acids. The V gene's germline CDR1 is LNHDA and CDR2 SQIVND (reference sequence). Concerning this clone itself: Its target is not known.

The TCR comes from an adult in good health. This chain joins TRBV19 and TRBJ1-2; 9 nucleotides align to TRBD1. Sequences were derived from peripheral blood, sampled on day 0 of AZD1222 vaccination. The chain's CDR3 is CASNNPGQGSRGYTF. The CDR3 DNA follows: TGTGCCAGTAATAATCCGGGACAGGGCTCCAGGGGCTACACCTTC.